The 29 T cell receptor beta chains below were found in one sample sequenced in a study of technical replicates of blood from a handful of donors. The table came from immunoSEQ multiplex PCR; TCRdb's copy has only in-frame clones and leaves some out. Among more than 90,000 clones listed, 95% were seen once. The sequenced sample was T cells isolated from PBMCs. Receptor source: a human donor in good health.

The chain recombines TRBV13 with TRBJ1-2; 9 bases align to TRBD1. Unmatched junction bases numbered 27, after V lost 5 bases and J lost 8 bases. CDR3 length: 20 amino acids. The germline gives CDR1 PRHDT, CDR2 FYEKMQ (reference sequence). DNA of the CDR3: TGTGCCAGCAGCCCAGAAGCCCGGGACAGGGAAAAGGTAGATGTAACAGGCTACACCTTC. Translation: CASSPEARDREKVDVTGYTF.

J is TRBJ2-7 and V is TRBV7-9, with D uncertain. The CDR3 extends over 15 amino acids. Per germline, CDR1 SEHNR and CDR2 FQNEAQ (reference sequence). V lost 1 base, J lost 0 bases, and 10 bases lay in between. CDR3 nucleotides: TGTGCCAGCAGCTTAGTCGAGCCGAGCTCCTACGAGCAGTACTTC. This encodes CASSLVEPSSYEQYF.

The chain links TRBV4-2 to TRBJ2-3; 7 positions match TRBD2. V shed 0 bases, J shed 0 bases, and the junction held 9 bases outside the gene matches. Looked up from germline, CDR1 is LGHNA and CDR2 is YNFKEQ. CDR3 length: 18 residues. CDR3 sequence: CASSQDVGGTPSTDTQYF. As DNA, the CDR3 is TGTGCCAGCAGCCAAGACGTGGGGGGGACTCCTAGCACAGATACGCAGTATTTT.

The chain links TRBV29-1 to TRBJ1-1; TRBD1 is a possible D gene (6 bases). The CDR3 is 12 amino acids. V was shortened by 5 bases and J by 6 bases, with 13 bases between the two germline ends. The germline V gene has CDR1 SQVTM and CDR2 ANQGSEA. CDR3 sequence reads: CSVTGYLPEAFF. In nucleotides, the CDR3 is TGCAGCGTTACAGGGTACCTTCCTGAAGCTTTCTTT.

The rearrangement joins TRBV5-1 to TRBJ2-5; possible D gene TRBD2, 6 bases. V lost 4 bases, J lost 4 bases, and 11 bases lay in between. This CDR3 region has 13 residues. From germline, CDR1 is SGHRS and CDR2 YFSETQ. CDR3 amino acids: CASSGVEGETQYF. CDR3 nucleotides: TGCGCCAGCAGCGGGGTGGAGGGAGAGACCCAGTACTTC.

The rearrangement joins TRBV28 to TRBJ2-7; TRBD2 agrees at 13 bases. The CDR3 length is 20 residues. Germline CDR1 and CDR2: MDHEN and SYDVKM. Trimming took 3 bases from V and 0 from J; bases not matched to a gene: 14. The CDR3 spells CASSFLAGTSGTISSYEQYF. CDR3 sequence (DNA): TGTGCCAGCAGTTTCTTGGCCGGGACTAGCGGGACGATTAGCTCCTACGAGCAGTACTTC.

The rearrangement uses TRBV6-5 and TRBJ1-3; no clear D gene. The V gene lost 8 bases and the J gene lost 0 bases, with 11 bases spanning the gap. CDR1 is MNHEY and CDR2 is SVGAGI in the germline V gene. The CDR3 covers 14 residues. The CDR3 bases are TGTGCCAGCTGTCTCTCCTTCTCTGGAAACACCATATATTTT. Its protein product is CASCLSFSGNTIYF.

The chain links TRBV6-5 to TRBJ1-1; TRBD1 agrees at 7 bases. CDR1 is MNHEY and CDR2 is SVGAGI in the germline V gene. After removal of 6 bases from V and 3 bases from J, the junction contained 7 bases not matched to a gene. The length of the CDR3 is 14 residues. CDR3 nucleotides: TGTGCCAGCAGCGACAGGGTATGGGACACTGAAGCTTTCTTT. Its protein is CASSDRVWDTEAFF.

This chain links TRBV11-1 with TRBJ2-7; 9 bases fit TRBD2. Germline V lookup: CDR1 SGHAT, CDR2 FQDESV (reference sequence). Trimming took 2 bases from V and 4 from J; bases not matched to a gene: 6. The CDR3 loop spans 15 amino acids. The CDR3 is CASSLLSGRRYEQYF. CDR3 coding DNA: TGTGCCAGCAGCTTACTCAGCGGGAGGAGGTACGAGCAGTACTTC. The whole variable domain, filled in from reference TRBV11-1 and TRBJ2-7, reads EAEVAQSPRYKITEKSQAVAFWCDPISGHATLYWYRQILGQGPELLVQFQDESVVDDSQLPKDRFSAERLKGVDSTLKIQPAELGDSAMYLCASSLLSGRRYEQYFGPGTRLTVT.

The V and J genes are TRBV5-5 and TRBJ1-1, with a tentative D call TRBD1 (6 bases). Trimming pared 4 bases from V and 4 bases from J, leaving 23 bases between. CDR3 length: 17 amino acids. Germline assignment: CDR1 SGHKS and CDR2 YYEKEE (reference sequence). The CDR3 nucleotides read TGTGCCAGCAGCCCTAGCTTGGACAGCCGAGGGGGCACTGAAGCTTTCTTT. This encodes CASSPSLDSRGGTEAFF.

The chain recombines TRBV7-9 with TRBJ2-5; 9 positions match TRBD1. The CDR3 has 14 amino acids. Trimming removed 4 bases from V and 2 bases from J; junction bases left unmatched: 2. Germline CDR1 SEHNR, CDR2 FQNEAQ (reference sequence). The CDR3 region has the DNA TGTGCCAGCAGCTCCGGGACAGGGCAAGAGACCCAGTACTTC. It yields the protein CASSSGTGQETQYF. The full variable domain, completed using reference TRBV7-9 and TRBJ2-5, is DTGVSQNPRHKITKRGQNVTFRCDPISEHNRLYWYRQTLGQGPEFLTYFQNEAQLEKSRLLSDRFSAERPKGSFSTLEIQRTEQGDSAMYLCASSSGTGQETQYFGPGTRLLVL.

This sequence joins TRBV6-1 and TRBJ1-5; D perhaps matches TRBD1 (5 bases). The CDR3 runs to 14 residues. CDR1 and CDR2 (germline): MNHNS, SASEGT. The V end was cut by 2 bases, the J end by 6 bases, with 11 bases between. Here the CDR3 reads CASSEQGGSQPQHF. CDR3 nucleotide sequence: TGTGCCAGCAGTGAACAGGGCGGTAGTCAGCCCCAGCATTTT.

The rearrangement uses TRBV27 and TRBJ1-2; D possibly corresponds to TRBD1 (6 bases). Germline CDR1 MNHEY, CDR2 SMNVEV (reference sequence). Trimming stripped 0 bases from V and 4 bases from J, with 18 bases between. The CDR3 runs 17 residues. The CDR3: CASSLSRVLGGVYGYTF. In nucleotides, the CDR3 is TGTGCCAGCAGTTTATCGAGGGTATTAGGGGGGGTCTATGGCTACACCTTC.

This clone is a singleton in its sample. DNA for the CDR3: TGTGCCAGCAGCGGCGGGATCACTCTAGCGGCCGGGGAGCTGTTTTTT. Protein product: CASSGGITLAAGELFF. This chain links TRBV13 with TRBJ2-2, with TRBD2 identical over 7 bases. Trimming removed 5 bases from V and 6 bases from J; junction bases left unmatched: 12. CDR1 PRHDT and CDR2 FYEKMQ come from the germline V gene (reference sequence). The CDR3 loop spans 16 amino acids. Combining the CDR3 with reference TRBV13 and TRBJ2-2 gives the whole variable domain AAGVIQSPRHLIKEKRETATLKCYPIPRHDTVYWYQQGPGQDPQFLISFYEKMQSDKGSIPDRFSAQQFSDYHSELNMSSLELGDSALYFCASSGGITLAAGELFFGEGSRLTVL.

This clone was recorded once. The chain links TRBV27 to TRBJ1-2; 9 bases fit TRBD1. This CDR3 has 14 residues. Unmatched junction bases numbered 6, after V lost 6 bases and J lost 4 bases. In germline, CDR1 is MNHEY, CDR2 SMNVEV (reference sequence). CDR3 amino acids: CASRRTGAPYGYTF. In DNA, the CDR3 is TGTGCCAGCAGAAGGACAGGGGCCCCCTATGGCTACACCTTC.

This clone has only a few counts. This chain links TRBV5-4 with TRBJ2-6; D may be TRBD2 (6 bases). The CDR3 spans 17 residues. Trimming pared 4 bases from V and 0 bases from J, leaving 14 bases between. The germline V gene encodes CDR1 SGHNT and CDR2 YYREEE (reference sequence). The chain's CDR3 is CASSGGTASSGANVLTF. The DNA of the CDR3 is TGTGCCAGCAGCGGCGGGACGGCCAGCTCTGGGGCCAACGTCCTGACTTTC.

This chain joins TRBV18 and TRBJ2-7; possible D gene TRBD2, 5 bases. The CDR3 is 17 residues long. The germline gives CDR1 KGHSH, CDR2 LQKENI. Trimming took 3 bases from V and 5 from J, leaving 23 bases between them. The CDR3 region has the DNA TGTGCCAGCTCACCCTACGGGCCTGAACACATCGGGGACGAGCAGTACTTC. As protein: CASSPYGPEHIGDEQYF.

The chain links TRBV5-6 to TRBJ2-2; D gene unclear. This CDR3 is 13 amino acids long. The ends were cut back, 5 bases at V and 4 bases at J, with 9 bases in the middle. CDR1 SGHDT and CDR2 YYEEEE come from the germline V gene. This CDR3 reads CASRRRSTGELFF. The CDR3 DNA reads TGTGCCAGCAGACGAAGGAGCACCGGGGAGCTGTTTTTT.

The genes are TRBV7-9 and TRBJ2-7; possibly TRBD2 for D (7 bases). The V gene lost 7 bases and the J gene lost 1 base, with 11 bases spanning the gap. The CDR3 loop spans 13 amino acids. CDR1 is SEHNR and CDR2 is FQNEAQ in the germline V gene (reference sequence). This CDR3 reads CASIGGDSYEQYF. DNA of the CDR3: TGTGCCAGCATAGGGGGGGATTCCTACGAGCAGTACTTC.

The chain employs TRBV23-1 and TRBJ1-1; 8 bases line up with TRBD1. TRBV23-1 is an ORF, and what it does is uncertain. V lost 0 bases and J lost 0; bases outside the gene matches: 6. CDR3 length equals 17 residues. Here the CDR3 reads CASSQSQAGGMNTEAFF. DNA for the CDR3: TGCGCCAGCAGTCAATCCCAGGCAGGGGGCATGAACACTGAAGCTTTCTTT.

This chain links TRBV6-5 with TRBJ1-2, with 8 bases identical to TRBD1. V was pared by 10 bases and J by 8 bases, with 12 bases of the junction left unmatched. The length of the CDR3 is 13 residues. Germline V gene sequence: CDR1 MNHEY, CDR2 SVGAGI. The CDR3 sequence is CATGTGPLPGYTF. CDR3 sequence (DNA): TGTGCCACCGGGACAGGTCCCCTCCCCGGCTACACCTTC.

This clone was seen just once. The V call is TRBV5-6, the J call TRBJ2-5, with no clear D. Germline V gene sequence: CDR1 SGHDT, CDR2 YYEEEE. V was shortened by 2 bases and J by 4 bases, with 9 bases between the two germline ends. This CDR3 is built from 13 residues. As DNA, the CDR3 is TGTGCCAGCAGCTTAAAGCTAGGAGAGACCCAGTACTTC. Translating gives CASSLKLGETQYF. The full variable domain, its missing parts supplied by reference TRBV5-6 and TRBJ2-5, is DAGVTQSPTHLIKTRGQQVTLRCSPKSGHDTVSWYQQALGQGPQFIFQYYEEEERQRGNFPDRFSGHQFPNYSSELNVNALLLGDSALYLCASSLKLGETQYFGPGTRLLVL.

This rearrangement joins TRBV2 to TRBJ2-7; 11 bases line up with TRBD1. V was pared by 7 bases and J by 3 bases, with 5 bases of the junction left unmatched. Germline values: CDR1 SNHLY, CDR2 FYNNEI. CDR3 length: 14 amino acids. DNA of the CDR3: TGTGCCAGCACCAAGGACAGGGGGCACTACGAGCAGTACTTC. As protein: CASTKDRGHYEQYF.

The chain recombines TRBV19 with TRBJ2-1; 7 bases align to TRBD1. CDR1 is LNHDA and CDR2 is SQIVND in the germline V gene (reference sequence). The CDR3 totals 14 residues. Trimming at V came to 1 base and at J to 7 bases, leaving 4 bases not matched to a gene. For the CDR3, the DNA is TGTGCCAGTAGTATAGGGGACAGCTTTAATGAGCAGTTCTTC. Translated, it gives CASSIGDSFNEQFF.

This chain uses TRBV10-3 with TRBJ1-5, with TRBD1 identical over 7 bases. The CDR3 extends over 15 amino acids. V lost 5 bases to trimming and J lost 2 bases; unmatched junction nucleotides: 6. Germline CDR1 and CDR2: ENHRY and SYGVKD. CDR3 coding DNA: TGTGCCATCAGTAGACAGGGATTCGGCAATCAGCCCCAGCATTTT. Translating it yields CAISRQGFGNQPQHF.

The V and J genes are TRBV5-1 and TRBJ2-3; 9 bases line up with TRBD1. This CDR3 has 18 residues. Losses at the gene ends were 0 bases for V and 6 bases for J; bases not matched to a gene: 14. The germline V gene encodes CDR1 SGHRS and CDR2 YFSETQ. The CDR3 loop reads CASSLDPSPTGGKDTQYF. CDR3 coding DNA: TGCGCCAGCAGCTTGGACCCTTCCCCCACAGGGGGCAAGGATACGCAGTATTTT.

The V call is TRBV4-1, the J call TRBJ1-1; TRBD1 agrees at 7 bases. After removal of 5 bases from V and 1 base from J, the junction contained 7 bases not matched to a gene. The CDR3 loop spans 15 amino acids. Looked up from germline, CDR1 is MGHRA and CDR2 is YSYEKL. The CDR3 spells CASSFRQGGNTEAFF. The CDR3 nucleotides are TGCGCCAGCAGCTTCCGACAGGGAGGGAACACTGAAGCTTTCTTT.

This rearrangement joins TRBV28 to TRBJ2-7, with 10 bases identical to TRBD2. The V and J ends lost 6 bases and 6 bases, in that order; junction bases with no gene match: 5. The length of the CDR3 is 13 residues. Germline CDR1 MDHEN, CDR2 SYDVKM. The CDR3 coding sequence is TGTGCCAGCAGCCGTGGACTAGCGGCCGAGCAGTACTTC. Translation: CASSRGLAAEQYF. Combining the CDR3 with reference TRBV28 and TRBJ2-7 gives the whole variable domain DVKVTQSSRYLVKRTGEKVFLECVQDMDHENMFWYRQDPGLGLRLIYFSYDVKMKEKGDIPEGYSVSREKKERFSLILESASTNQTSMYLCASSRGLAAEQYFGPGTRLTVT.

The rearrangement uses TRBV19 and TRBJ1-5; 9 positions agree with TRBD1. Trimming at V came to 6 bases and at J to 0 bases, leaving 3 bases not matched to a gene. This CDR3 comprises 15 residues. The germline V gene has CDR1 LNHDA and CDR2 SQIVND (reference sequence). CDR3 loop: CASSPTGGSNQPQHF. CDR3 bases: TGTGCCAGTAGCCCGACAGGGGGTAGCAATCAGCCCCAGCATTTT.